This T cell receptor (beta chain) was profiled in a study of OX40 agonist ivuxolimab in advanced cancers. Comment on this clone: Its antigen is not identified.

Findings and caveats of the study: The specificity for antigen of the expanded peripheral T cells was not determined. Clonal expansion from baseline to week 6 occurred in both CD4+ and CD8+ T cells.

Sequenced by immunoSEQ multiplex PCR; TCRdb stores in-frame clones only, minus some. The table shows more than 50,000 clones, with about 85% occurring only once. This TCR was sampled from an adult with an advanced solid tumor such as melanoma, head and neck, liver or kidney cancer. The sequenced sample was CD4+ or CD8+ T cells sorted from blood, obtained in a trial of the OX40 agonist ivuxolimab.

In DNA, the CDR3 is TGTGCCAGCAGTTACTCGAATACGGGGGTTGGAAACACCATATATTTT. It translates to CASSYSNTGVGNTIYF. The chain joins TRBV6-5 to TRBJ1-3, with D maybe TRBD1 (5 bases). Per the germline V gene, CDR1 is MNHEY and CDR2 is SVGAGI. There are 16 residues in the CDR3. V lost 0 bases and J lost 3, with 12 bases in between.